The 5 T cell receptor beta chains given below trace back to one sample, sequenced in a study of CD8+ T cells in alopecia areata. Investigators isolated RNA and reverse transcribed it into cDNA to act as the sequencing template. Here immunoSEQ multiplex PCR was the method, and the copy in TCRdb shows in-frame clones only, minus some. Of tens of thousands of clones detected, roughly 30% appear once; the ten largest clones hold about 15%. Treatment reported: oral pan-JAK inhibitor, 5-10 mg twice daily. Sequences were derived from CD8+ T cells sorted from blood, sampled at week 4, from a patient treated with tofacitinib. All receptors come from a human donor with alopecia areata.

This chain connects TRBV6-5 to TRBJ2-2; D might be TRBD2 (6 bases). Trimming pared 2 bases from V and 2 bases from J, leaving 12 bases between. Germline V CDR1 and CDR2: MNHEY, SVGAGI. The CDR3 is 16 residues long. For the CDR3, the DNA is TGTGCCAGCAGTTACGGTAGCGGAGTAAACACCGGGGAGCTGTTTTTT. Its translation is CASSYGSGVNTGELFF.

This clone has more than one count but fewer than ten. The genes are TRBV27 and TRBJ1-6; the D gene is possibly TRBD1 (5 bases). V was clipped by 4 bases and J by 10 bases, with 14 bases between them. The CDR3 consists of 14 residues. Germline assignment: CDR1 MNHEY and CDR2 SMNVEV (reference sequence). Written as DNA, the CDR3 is TGTGCCAGCAGTTCCCCGGGAGGGGCATCACCCCTCCACTTT. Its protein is CASSSPGGASPLHF.

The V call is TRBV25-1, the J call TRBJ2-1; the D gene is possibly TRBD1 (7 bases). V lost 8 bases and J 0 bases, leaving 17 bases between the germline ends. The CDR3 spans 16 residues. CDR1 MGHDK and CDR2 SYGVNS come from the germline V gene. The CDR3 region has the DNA TGTGCCAGCTCGCAGGGGGGCGCCAGCTCCTACAATGAGCAGTTCTTC. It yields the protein CASSQGGASSYNEQFF. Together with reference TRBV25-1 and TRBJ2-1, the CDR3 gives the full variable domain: EADIYQTPRYLVIGTGKKITLECSQTMGHDKMYWYQQDPGMELHLIHYSYGVNSTEKGDLSSESTVSRIRTEHFPLTLESARPSHTSQYLCASSQGGASSYNEQFFGPGTRLTVL.

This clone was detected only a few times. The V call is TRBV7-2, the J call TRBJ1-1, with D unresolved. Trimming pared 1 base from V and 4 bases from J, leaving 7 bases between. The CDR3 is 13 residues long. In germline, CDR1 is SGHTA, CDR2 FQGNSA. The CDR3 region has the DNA TGTGCCAGCAGCTTAGACACGTCCACTGAAGCTTTCTTT. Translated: CASSLDTSTEAFF.

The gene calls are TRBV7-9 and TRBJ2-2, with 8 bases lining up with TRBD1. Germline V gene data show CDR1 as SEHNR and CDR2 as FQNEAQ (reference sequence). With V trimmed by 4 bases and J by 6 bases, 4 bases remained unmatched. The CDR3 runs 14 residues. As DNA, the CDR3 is TGTGCCAGCAGCTCGGCAGGGGGCCCCGGGGAGCTGTTTTTT. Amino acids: CASSSAGGPGELFF.